There are many counts of the clone carrying this T cell receptor beta chain. The antigen is not known. MiXCR, run by TCRdb on the 5' RACE reads, gives a single entry per CDR3 protein. The sample consists of approximately 92,000 distinct CDR3 sequences, roughly 9.6% of them appearing once. This entry is derived from a study of CD8 T cells in ankylosing spondylitis. Whole-study findings and limits: Apparently characteristic of ankylosing spondylitis blood was a TCR beta motif (roughly eight highly homologous variants).

Germline CDR1 reads LGHDT; CDR2 reads YNNKEL (reference sequence). The CDR3 contains 14 residues. Losses at the gene ends were 3 bases for V and 5 bases for J; bases not matched to a gene: 4. The rearrangement uses TRBV3-1 and TRBJ1-1; the match to TRBD1 covers 9 bases. The receptor was isolated from a male donor with ankylosing spondylitis or in good health (not recorded which). Sequencing used blood, either unsorted or a sorted T cell fraction (not recorded which). CDR3 nucleotide sequence: TGTGCCAGCAGCCAGGGACAGGGTATGACTGAAGCTTTCTTT. Its protein is CASSQGQGMTEAFF.